What follows describes a single T cell receptor beta chain. CDR3 length: 14 residues. The sample belongs to a study of monozygotic twins with inflammatory bowel disease. cDNA was produced in eight separate reactions per sample. TCRdb derives one entry per CDR3 protein from the 5' RACE reads, leaving out DNA. The sample totals 200,000 to 250,000 distinct CDR3 sequences. The V gene is TRBV12-3 or TRBV12-4, the J gene TRBJ1-1. The sequence came from a human donor with ulcerative colitis or Crohn's disease, or a healthy co-twin of an affected twin (not recorded which). The sequencing input was blood. The CDR3 sequence is CASSFGSANTEAFF.